This T cell receptor beta chain comes out of a study of Graves' ophthalmopathy and Graves' hyperthyroidism listed by TCRdb under 2018. Some background on the complete study: Peripheral blood was collected before any treatment was given, at the time of initial diagnosis. The study used signatures of the TCR beta repertoire to tell Graves' ophthalmopathy apart from Graves' hyperthyroidism and to predict which patients would progress to ophthalmopathy. In total, 135 blood samples were TCR-sequenced: 43 ophthalmopathy, 75 hyperthyroidism and approximately 17 hyperthyroidism-to-ophthalmopathy patients. A discovery set of 95 to 100 patients (43 ophthalmopathy, 57 stable hyperthyroidism) was enrolled to explore V-J signatures distinguishing ophthalmopathy from hyperthyroidism. The independent validation cohort included about 19 hyperthyroidism patients plus 17 patients who later progressed from hyperthyroidism to ophthalmopathy. T-cell repertoires of thyroid tissue and blood were compared in five or six hyperthyroidism patients. Following sample collection, hyperthyroidism patients were given methimazole at a starting dose of 30 mg daily, and ophthalmopathy patients were given high-dose intravenous methylprednisolone. The approximately 90 discovery patients were randomly split 7:3 into training and test sets.

The study at large found these results: In cross-validation, the 13-signature model distinguished ophthalmopathy from stable hyperthyroidism with roughly 90% sensitivity and roughly 81% specificity, and in the test set the corresponding values were approximately 80% and 68%. Most expanded thyroid clonotypes with frequency above 0.001 were also detected in blood, suggesting blood repertoires may reflect the thyroid immune response. Sample size was not predetermined statistically, and investigators were not blinded to group allocation. In validation, the model predicted ophthalmopathy progression with 55% to 71% sensitivity and 72.22% specificity; more than ten predicted patients were CT-confirmed with GO in a median of approximately six months.

For repertoire sequencing, the TCR beta CDR3 regions were amplified from RNA transcripts. HTBI primers and the Qiagen OneStep RT-PCR kit were used in a first-round RT-PCR, which was followed by a second-round multiplex PCR, size selection and purification. Sequencing of the libraries was carried out on an Illumina HiSeq2000 in paired-end mode with 100 bp reads. Turning to the authors' computational methods: SOAPnuke was used for read processing, and reads with adapters, uncalled bases, a mean Phred below 15, or no exact constant-primer or identifier match were discarded. High-quality paired reads were merged with COPE v1.2.5. Unique nucleotide sequences were defined as clonotypes and aligned to IMGT TRB V, D and J references using MiTCR v1.1. The analysis was limited to V-J combinations with a frequency above 0.0001, which together covered 98% to 99.2% of repertoires. For each V-J combination, a TCR clonal expansion and chaos score was defined as the ratio of F50 clonal expansion to chaos observed in the TCRdist matrix. Welch's t-statistics and random forest were used to reduce the features to 13 V-J combinations, which were then used as input to a naive Bayes classifier. Thyroid-blood repertoire similarity was quantified with the Morisita-Horn index. The public reads were quality trimmed at Q25 with fastp and then assembled into clones with MiXCR by TCRdb, keeping productive beta chains. All rows with the same CDR3 protein become a single entry with the most common DNA and genes. The V and J calls and clone size are TCRdb's, not the authors'. The sample data list some 400,000 distinct CDR3 sequences, and around 16% of these were observed just once. The ten largest clones represent 1.6% of the sample.

V is shortened by 2 bases, J by 2 bases, and the region joining them spans 13 bases. Its CDR3 holds 15 amino acids, cysteine through phenylalanine. Here the CDR3 DNA is all that survives: 45 bases in frame from base 1. The ophthalmopathy patients had moderately to severely active disease, with a Clinical Activity Score of 3 or higher, a NOSPECS grade of 4 or higher, and a disease duration of less than 3 months. Patients were excluded if they had other autoimmune diseases, uncontrolled infections, pregnancy or lactation. Diagnosis relied on clinical symptoms, serum thyroxine, TRAb, thyroid ultrasound and orbital computed tomography. Ficoll-Paque density gradient centrifugation was used to isolate PBMCs from around 10 ml of fresh peripheral blood. Trizol reagent was used to extract the total RNA, and its quality was then checked on an Agilent 2100 Bioanalyzer. As to this clonotype: No cognate antigen has been identified for it. Within one base of it there is no much larger clone, and no base qualities were kept.

The sample consisted of peripheral blood. This TCR derives from a woman between 18 and 30 years old with Graves' ophthalmopathy. Donor details come from another sample of the same person, matched by shared clones. This chain is built from TRBV12-3 or TRBV12-4 and TRBJ2-7; TRBD1 is a possible D gene, resting on 6 matching bases. The DNA reads as follows: TGTGCCAGCAGTTTAAAGACAGGCGGACCCTACGAGCAGTACTTC. Translation gives CASSLKTGGPYEQYF.